The 20 T cell receptor beta chains below all came from one sample that was sequenced in a study of blood T cell repertoires in COVID-19. TCRdb keeps only in-frame clones here, not all; method: immunoSEQ multiplex PCR. The sample lists about 160,000 clones; 75% to 90% were seen once. The sample comprised PBMCs or T cells enriched from blood (not recorded which). The origin of the receptors is a woman aged 55-69 years who had recovered from COVID-19.

V and J are TRBV7-2 and TRBJ2-3; D is possibly TRBD2 (6 bases). Trimming stripped 5 bases from V and 4 bases from J, with 13 bases between. There are 14 residues in the CDR3. Germline values: CDR1 SGHTA, CDR2 FQGNSA. CDR3 protein: CASSNRSGADTQYF. As DNA, the CDR3 is TGTGCCAGCAGCAATCGGTCGGGGGCAGATACGCAGTATTTT.

This clone has a handful of counts. The CDR3 protein is CASSNGGSVVEQFF. The CDR3 coding sequence is TGTGCCAGTAGTAACGGGGGTAGCGTTGTTGAGCAGTTCTTC. The genes are TRBV19 and TRBJ2-1, with a possible D match to TRBD2 (6 bases). The CDR3 totals 14 residues. The V end was cut by 4 bases, the J end by 9 bases, with 16 bases between. The germline V gene has CDR1 LNHDA and CDR2 SQIVND (reference sequence).

V usage is TRBV6-1 and J usage is TRBJ2-3, with D maybe TRBD2 (5 bases). The V gene lost 1 base and the J gene lost 1 base, with 9 bases spanning the gap. Germline values: CDR1 MNHNS, CDR2 SASEGT. CDR3 size: 15 residues. The CDR3: CASSEVDSGTDTQYF. The CDR3 nucleotides are TGTGCCAGCAGTGAAGTAGATAGCGGCACAGATACGCAGTATTTT.

This clone has a handful of counts. Other DNA sequences in this sample translate to the same CDR3. The J gene is TRBJ2-2, the V gene TRBV7-2; 10 positions match TRBD2. Germline CDR1 is SGHTA and CDR2 is FQGNSA. This CDR3 has 15 amino acids. J gave up 6 bases and V 4 bases, and 5 bases lay outside the gene matches. The CDR3 DNA reads as TGTGCCAGCAGCTCAGCGGGGGGGCCTGCCGGGGAGCTGTTTTTT. Protein product: CASSSAGGPAGELFF.

The chain joins TRBV3-1 (or the pseudogene TRBV3-2) to TRBJ2-1; D is unclear. This CDR3 has 15 amino acids. CDR1 is LGHDT and CDR2 is YNNKEL in the germline V gene (reference sequence). Trimming took 6 bases from V and 8 from J, leaving 20 bases between them. CDR3 region: CASRPLGYRSDEQFF. In DNA, the CDR3 is TGTGCCAGCAGGCCCTTGGGCTACCGCTCGGATGAGCAGTTCTTC.

The chain combines TRBV18 with TRBJ1-3, with 10 bases lining up with TRBD1. The germline V gene encodes CDR1 KGHSH and CDR2 LQKENI. After removal of 2 bases from V and 4 bases from J, the junction contained 20 bases not matched to a gene. The length of the CDR3 is 21 residues. The CDR3 is CASSPIPLAGTGAIAGNTIYF. DNA for the CDR3: TGTGCCAGCTCACCAATACCGCTAGCCGGGACAGGGGCGATCGCCGGAAACACCATATATTTT.

This chain connects TRBV6-1 to TRBJ1-5, with TRBD1 as a possible D gene (5 bases). The CDR3 is 15 residues long. The V gene's germline CDR1 is MNHNS and CDR2 SASEGT. V lost 3 bases to trimming and J lost 3 bases, with 12 bases between them. The CDR3 sequence: CASSEMGQHNQPQHF. The CDR3 region has the DNA TGTGCCAGCAGTGAGATGGGGCAGCACAATCAGCCCCAGCATTTT.

This chain connects TRBV29-1 to TRBJ1-1; D gene unclear. Germline V gene data show CDR1 as SQVTM and CDR2 as ANQGSEA. The germline V and J ends were trimmed by 7 bases and 2 bases, with 14 bases remaining between them. There are 13 residues in the CDR3. The CDR3 DNA is TGCAGCGGCGCCGGGATGAAAAACACTGAAGCTTTCTTT. It encodes CSGAGMKNTEAFF.

The J gene is TRBJ2-4, the V gene TRBV4-1; a weak D match, TRBD1 (5 bases). From germline, CDR1 is MGHRA and CDR2 YSYEKL. The CDR3 has 17 residues. Trimming stripped 0 bases from V and 3 bases from J, with 15 bases between. CDR3 residues: CASSQDPQGPVKNIQYF. The CDR3 DNA is TGCGCCAGCAGCCAAGATCCCCAGGGTCCTGTCAAAAACATTCAGTACTTC.

This clone is a singleton in its sample. The chain carries TRBV12-3 or TRBV12-4 and TRBJ1-2, with D hard to call. The CDR3 has 12 amino acids. V was clipped by 3 bases and J by 2 bases, with 4 bases between them. The CDR3 spells CASSLRNYGYTF. The CDR3 bases are TGTGCCAGCAGTTTGCGGAACTATGGCTACACCTTC.

This rearrangement joins TRBV6-5 to TRBJ1-1; weak D call: TRBD1 (6 bases). Germline V gene data show CDR1 as MNHEY and CDR2 as SVGAGI. Between the trimmed V and J ends, which lost 2 bases and 5 bases, there was a span of 18 bases. CDR3 size: 16 residues. The CDR3 sequence is CASSYGAGGLGTEAFF. As DNA, the CDR3 is TGTGCCAGCAGTTACGGGGCCGGGGGGCTCGGGACTGAAGCTTTCTTT.

This chain uses TRBV7-6 with TRBJ2-7; D perhaps matches TRBD1 (6 bases). This CDR3 contains 12 residues. Per the germline V gene, CDR1 is SGHVS and CDR2 is FNYEAQ. The V end lost 5 bases, the J end lost 3 bases, and 8 bases lay between the germline ends. In DNA, the CDR3 is TGTGCCAGCAGCGTACAGGGCTACGAGCAGTACTTC. This translates into CASSVQGYEQYF.

The V call is TRBV5-1, the J call TRBJ2-7; 11 bases agree with TRBD2. V lost 2 bases and J lost 2; bases outside the gene matches: 6. The CDR3 length is 16 residues. Germline loops: CDR1 SGHRS, CDR2 YFSETQ. CDR3 coding DNA: TGCGCCAGCAGCTTCCTACTAGCGGGGGACACCTACGAGCAGTACTTC. Translation: CASSFLLAGDTYEQYF. The variable domain in full, with the rest retrieved from reference TRBV5-1 and TRBJ2-7, is KAGVTQTPRYLIKTRGQQVTLSCSPISGHRSVSWYQQTPGQGLQFLFEYFSETQRNKGNFPGRFSGRQFSNSRSEMNVSTLELGDSALYLCASSFLLAGDTYEQYFGPGTRLTVT.

The chain joins TRBV5-6 to TRBJ1-2; D unresolved. The CDR3 is made up of 15 amino acids. Germline V gene data show CDR1 as SGHDT and CDR2 as YYEEEE. V dropped 2 bases and J dropped 4 bases, with 15 bases sitting between them. The DNA for the CDR3 is TGTGCCAGCAGCTTTAATACGGTCGGAGGCTATGGCTACACCTTC. This encodes CASSFNTVGGYGYTF.

The chain is built from TRBV14 and TRBJ2-7; unclear D gene. The V and J ends lost 3 bases and 0 bases respectively, with 3 bases between them. Germline CDR1 and CDR2: SGHDN and FVKESK. The CDR3 consists of 12 residues. DNA of the CDR3: TGTGCCAGCAGCCAGAGCTCCTACGAGCAGTACTTC. As protein: CASSQSSYEQYF.

The CDR3 coding sequence is TGTGCCAGCAGTCCCGACAGGGATAATTCACCCCTCCACTTT. It codes for CASSPDRDNSPLHF. J is TRBJ1-6 and V is TRBV6-5; TRBD1 matches at 7 bases. Per germline, CDR1 MNHEY and CDR2 SVGAGI. V lost 5 bases and J lost 5; bases outside the gene matches: 3. The CDR3 is made up of 14 amino acids.

This chain links TRBV2 with TRBJ1-2, with a tentative D call TRBD1 (6 bases). This CDR3 is built from 13 residues. CDR1 and CDR2 from the germline V gene are SNHLY and FYNNEI. V lost 6 bases to trimming and J lost 5 bases, with 13 bases between them. Here the CDR3 DNA reads TGTGCCAGCAGGATAGACACAGGGTATGGCTACACCTTC. Translated, it gives CASRIDTGYGYTF.

The chain uses TRBV19 and TRBJ2-7, with 15 bases lining up with TRBD2. This CDR3 contains 18 residues. Trimming took 5 bases from V and 5 from J; bases not matched to a gene: 13. Germline-derived CDR1 and CDR2 are LNHDA and SQIVND (reference sequence). DNA of the CDR3: TGTGCCAGTAGTCGCCGCCCCGGGACTAGCGGGGGGATCCACGAGCAGTACTTC. Its translation is CASSRRPGTSGGIHEQYF. Using reference TRBV19 and TRBJ2-7 for the parts outside the CDR3, the full variable domain is DGGITQSPKYLFRKEGQNVTLSCEQNLNHDAMYWYRQDPGQGLRLIYYSQIVNDFQKGDIAEGYSVSREKKESFPLTVTSAQKNPTAFYLCASSRRPGTSGGIHEQYFGPGTRLTVT.

This clone was seen at least ten times. The chain carries TRBV19 and TRBJ1-2; 9 nucleotides agree with TRBD1. Germline CDR1 LNHDA, CDR2 SQIVND (reference sequence). The CDR3 is made up of 15 amino acids. V was clipped by 3 bases and J by 0 bases; unmatched bases: 2. The CDR3 region is CASSIRDRANYGYTF. The CDR3 DNA follows: TGTGCCAGTAGTATTAGGGACAGGGCTAACTATGGCTACACCTTC. The full variable domain, with the rest looked up from reference TRBV19 and TRBJ1-2, is DGGITQSPKYLFRKEGQNVTLSCEQNLNHDAMYWYRQDPGQGLRLIYYSQIVNDFQKGDIAEGYSVSREKKESFPLTVTSAQKNPTAFYLCASSIRDRANYGYTFGSGTRLTVV.

This clone turned up a few times. The rearrangement uses TRBV6-5 and TRBJ1-4; perhaps TRBD1 as D (6 bases). The germline V gene encodes CDR1 MNHEY and CDR2 SVGAGI. The V end was cut by 7 bases, the J end by 7 bases, with 16 bases between. The CDR3 runs to 14 residues. CDR3 sequence (DNA): TGTGCCAGCACCCGATCAACAGGGTCTGAAAAACTGTTTTTT. Translated, it gives CASTRSTGSEKLFF.